This paragraph reports one T cell receptor (beta chain). This clone showed up just once. Its recognized antigen is unknown. Base-call qualities are not available, and no considerably larger clone is one nucleotide away. These data belong to a study of blood T cell repertoires in COVID-19 (dated by TCRdb to 2020 to 2022). Regarding the complete study: Recovered participants in ImmuneRACE Cohort 3 were defined as having two consecutive negative NP/OP PCR tests, clearance from a healthcare professional, or resolution of symptoms. Collaborator samples came from the United States, Italy and Spain and covered acute and convalescent phases of COVID-19. The material from the prospective study consisted of cDNA or gDNA derived from T cells, B-cell-depleted T cells, or PBMCs. The dataset comprised deeply sampled blood TCRbeta repertoires from subjects exposed to, actively infected with, or recovered from COVID-19. The repertoires were released in a freely available public database intended as a resource for research on the immune response to SARS-CoV-2. The samples were drawn from the first 160 participants of the ongoing ImmuneRACE study and from 950 to 1,500 subjects provided by 6 global collaborators. The sample metadata nearly always contained a de-identified subject ID, COVID-19 status, age in years and sex. Where available, HLA class I and class II types were taken from metadata supplied by the sample provider and were not determined by assay-based typing.

Spanning cysteine to phenylalanine, the CDR3 consists of 15 amino acids. Left in the record is the CDR3 DNA by itself, 45 bases read in frame from the first base. Taken from the germline V gene, the CDR1 and CDR2 loops are SNHLY and FYNNEI. V trim: 6 bases; J trim: 9 bases; unmatched bases: 14. TCRbeta CDR3 regions were amplified from genomic DNA using the immunoSEQ Assay, a bias-controlled multiplex PCR. The original pipeline was this. Nucleated cell counts per sample were estimated from amplification of reference gene primers within the assay. To quantify the absolute abundance of each unique TCRbeta CDR3 rearrangement, sequence reads were collapsed and filtered. For each sample, productive Simpson clonality was calculated by taking the square root of Simpson's diversity index across productive rearrangements. TCRdb took this table from immuneACCESS and kept in-frame rearrangements with V and J called. Such tables lack part of the clones; where checked against another copy, unresolved V genes explain under half of the gap, and the rest is unexplained. D and trimming come from the DNA, and the V and J calls and clone size come from that table. Here the sample has about 170,000 clones; around 80% occur a single time. The ten largest make up roughly 19% of the sample.

Overall study outcomes, separate from this receptor: The quantity of clinical and demographic metadata differed by source and by participant and was supplied without curation.

In the prospective study, participants were roughly 18 to 100 years old, resided in about two dozen geographic areas of the United States, and were enrolled through a virtual design. Cohort assignment in the prospective study relied on participant-reported clinical history from a screening survey and a study questionnaire. Mobile phlebotomists in the prospective study collected whole blood, serum and a nasopharyngeal or oropharyngeal swab from every participant. Additional blood draws and questionnaires over an approximately two-month period could optionally be provided by prospective study participants. Prospective study blood samples were shipped either frozen or at room temperature before DNA extraction.

The material sequenced was PBMCs or T cells enriched from blood (not recorded which). The rearranged segments are TRBV2 and TRBJ2-1; 7 central bases correspond to TRBD2. The receptor was isolated from a woman in her seventies in a cohort exposed to, infected with or recovered from COVID-19 (not recorded which). Here is the DNA: TGTGCCAGCAGGCGGAGGTGGGGTCTAGCGGCTGAGCAGTTCTTC. It translates as CASRRRWGLAAEQFF.